This T cell receptor (beta chain) was sequenced for a study of blood T cells in healthy people across ages. With a J-beta primer mix and a sample-barcoded 5' primer, a second PCR ran 7 to 11 cycles. Each cDNA molecule, via a template-switch adaptor with 12 random nucleotides, was tagged. In TCRdb, the 5' RACE reads were re-called with MiXCR into one record per CDR3 protein. Of some 1,800,000 distinct CDR3 sequences in the sample, about two fifths were seen once. This CDR3 region has 13 residues. The V gene's germline CDR1 is MDHEN and CDR2 SYDVKM. The V segment lost 7 bases and the J segment 4 bases; nucleotides outside the gene matches: 7. Healthy Caucasians from Russia aged roughly 6 to 95 served as donors. Regarding this clonotype: What it binds is not known.

General observations from the study: Percentage of naive T cells showed a strong correlation with TCR beta diversity.

Specimen: blood. The source of this sequence is a human donor in good health. V and J are TRBV28 and TRBJ2-7; TRBD1 matches at 7 bases. As DNA, the CDR3 is TGTGCCAGCAACCCGGGACAGAGGTACGAGCAGTACTTC. Its translation: CASNPGQRYEQYF.